This passage covers 22 T cell receptor beta chains from one sample sequenced in a study of identifying expanded T cells in peripheral blood. TCRdb keeps only in-frame clones here, not all; method: immunoSEQ multiplex PCR. The sample carries about 100,000 clones, about 90% recorded once. The material sequenced was blood. The receptors were gathered from a person aged 18 to 70 in good health.

V gene TRBV6-7 combines with J gene TRBJ1-5; 9 nucleotides agree with TRBD1. TRBV6-7 is an ORF; its function is uncertain. There are 18 residues in the CDR3. V lost 2 bases to trimming and J lost 5 bases; unmatched junction nucleotides: 13. The CDR3 protein is CASSYAPGGTGGDQPQHF. CDR3 coding DNA: TGTGCCAGCAGTTACGCCCCCGGCGGCACAGGGGGCGATCAGCCCCAGCATTTT.

This rearrangement joins TRBV6-5 to TRBJ2-7; D gene uncertain. CDR1 and CDR2 from the germline V gene are MNHEY and SVGAGI. The CDR3 contains 16 residues. Deletions cut 0 bases from V and 3 bases from J, with 15 bases between. In nucleotides, the CDR3 is TGTGCCAGCAGTTACTCGTTTCTTCAGGCGGTCTACGAGCAGTACTTC. Translated: CASSYSFLQAVYEQYF.

Points on this clone: Different DNA sequences within this sample yield the same CDR3. In DNA form, the CDR3 reads TGTGCCAGCAGTGAAACCGGGACAGTTTACGAGCAGTACTTC. It yields the protein CASSETGTVYEQYF. This chain links TRBV6-1 with TRBJ2-7; 7 bases agree with TRBD1. The CDR3 runs 14 residues. V shed 2 bases, J shed 4 bases, and the junction held 5 bases outside the gene matches. The germline V gene encodes CDR1 MNHNS and CDR2 SASEGT.

This chain links TRBV27 with TRBJ1-5; 8 nucleotides match TRBD1. The junction had 5 bases not matched to a gene; V was cut back by 6 bases and J by 4 bases. CDR1 is MNHEY, CDR2 SMNVEV, per germline (reference sequence). This CDR3 spans 14 amino acids. CDR3 sequence reads: CASRGRDRNQPQHF. The CDR3 DNA is TGTGCCAGCAGAGGTCGGGACAGGAATCAGCCCCAGCATTTT.

This chain links TRBV9 with TRBJ1-6, with 9 nucleotides matching TRBD1. J gave up 5 bases and V 3 bases, and 3 bases lay outside the gene matches. CDR1 SGDLS and CDR2 YYNGEE come from the germline V gene. The CDR3 is 15 amino acids. For the CDR3, the DNA is TGTGCCAGCAGCGGAGGACAGGGGAATAATTCACCCCTCCACTTT. Amino acid sequence: CASSGGQGNNSPLHF.

This chain connects TRBV4-1 to TRBJ1-2; 9 bases match TRBD1. CDR1 is MGHRA, CDR2 YSYEKL, per germline. The CDR3 covers 16 residues. The ends lost 4 bases at V and 5 bases at J; junction bases unmatched: 11. CDR3 region: CASSRDLLGQGYGYTF. The CDR3 region has the DNA TGCGCCAGCAGCCGAGATCTATTGGGACAGGGTTATGGCTACACCTTC.

The chain uses TRBV9 and TRBJ1-4; TRBD1 is a possible D gene (5 bases). The CDR3 is made up of 19 amino acids. Germline CDR1 is SGDLS and CDR2 is YYNGEE. The ends were cut back, 3 bases at V and 0 bases at J, with 21 bases in the middle. CDR3 protein: CASSEGRVGNLATNEKLFF. The CDR3 DNA reads as TGTGCCAGCAGCGAGGGGCGGGTAGGCAACCTTGCAACTAATGAAAAACTGTTTTTT.

The J gene is TRBJ2-5, the V gene TRBV19, with 10 bases lining up with TRBD2. CDR3 length equals 14 residues. The V gene end was trimmed by 10 bases and the J gene end by 4 bases; junction bases not matched to a gene: 9. Germline values: CDR1 LNHDA, CDR2 SQIVND (reference sequence). The CDR3 loop is CATYSGGTPETQYF. In DNA form, the CDR3 reads TGTGCCACCTATAGCGGGGGGACCCCAGAGACCCAGTACTTC.

This clone was seen only once. The V and J genes are TRBV4-1 and TRBJ2-5, with D possibly being TRBD1 (6 bases). Germline V gene sequence: CDR1 MGHRA, CDR2 YSYEKL. The V end was cut by 4 bases, the J end by 3 bases, with 9 bases between. This CDR3 has 13 residues. CDR3 in DNA: TGCGCCAGCAGCCCCTGGACAGAAGAGACCCAGTACTTC. Its translation is CASSPWTEETQYF.

The V gene is TRBV11-3, the J gene TRBJ2-5; either TRBD1 or TRBD2 may supply D (6 bases each). V was clipped by 3 bases and J by 5 bases, with 10 bases between them. This CDR3 has 13 residues. Germline V CDR1 and CDR2: SGHNT, YENEEA. The CDR3 nucleotides read TGTGCCAGCAGCTTGCAAGGGGGGGAGACCCAGTACTTC. Its translation: CASSLQGGETQYF.

The chain employs TRBV27 and TRBJ2-2; TRBD1 agrees at 7 bases. V lost 6 bases, J lost 2 bases, and 9 bases stayed unmatched. The CDR3 runs 16 residues. Germline loops: CDR1 MNHEY, CDR2 SMNVEV (reference sequence). The CDR3 reads CASRPQHRGNTGELFF. The CDR3 nucleotides read TGTGCCAGCAGACCCCAACACAGGGGAAACACCGGGGAGCTGTTTTTT.

The chain couples TRBV7-9 to TRBJ1-4; D unresolved. V was pared by 2 bases and J by 7 bases, with 14 bases between. Germline CDR1 SEHNR, CDR2 FQNEAQ (reference sequence). CDR3 length equals 15 residues. The CDR3 DNA reads TGTGCCAGCAGCTTACAAACGGGAGGCAGTGAAAAACTGTTTTTT. Encoded protein: CASSLQTGGSEKLFF.

The gene calls are TRBV13 and TRBJ2-7; no clear D. Trimming removed 3 bases from V and 4 bases from J, with 10 bases in between. CDR3 length: 13 residues. Germline lookup yields CDR1 PRHDT and CDR2 FYEKMQ (reference sequence). In DNA form, the CDR3 reads TGTGCCAGCAGCTTTGGACGGTCGTACGAGCAGTACTTC. Protein sequence: CASSFGRSYEQYF.

V is TRBV5-6 and J is TRBJ2-1; perhaps TRBD1 as D (6 bases). This CDR3 is built from 16 residues. Trimming took off 0 bases at V and 1 base at J, with 11 bases between the two ends. Germline V gene lookup returns CDR1 SGHDT and CDR2 YYEEEE. The CDR3 spells CASSLGGGRSYNEQFF. The CDR3 nucleotides read TGTGCCAGCAGCTTGGGAGGGGGAAGGTCCTACAATGAGCAGTTCTTC. Based on the CDR3 plus reference TRBV5-6 and TRBJ2-1, the full variable domain is DAGVTQSPTHLIKTRGQQVTLRCSPKSGHDTVSWYQQALGQGPQFIFQYYEEEERQRGNFPDRFSGHQFPNYSSELNVNALLLGDSALYLCASSLGGGRSYNEQFFGPGTRLTVL.

The chain links TRBV5-1 to TRBJ1-1, with a weak D call TRBD1 (6 bases). The CDR3 is made up of 13 amino acids. Deletions cut 4 bases from V and 10 bases from J, with 17 bases between. Germline CDR1 reads SGHRS; CDR2 reads YFSETQ. The DNA of the CDR3 is TGCGCCAGCAGCACTGGACAGATGGAGGGAGCTTTCTTT. Its translation is CASSTGQMEGAFF.

V is TRBV7-9 and J is TRBJ2-5; possibly TRBD1 for D (6 bases). The CDR3 contains 15 residues. The V end was cut by 4 bases, the J end by 0 bases, with 12 bases between. CDR1 SEHNR and CDR2 FQNEAQ come from the germline V gene (reference sequence). The CDR3: CASSSYTGYQETQYF. CDR3 coding DNA: TGTGCCAGCAGCTCATACACAGGGTACCAAGAGACCCAGTACTTC.

A remark on this clone: The same CDR3 is also encoded by other DNA sequences in this sample. The CDR3 loop reads CAWSVRRGPGELFF. The CDR3 DNA reads as TGTGCCTGGAGTGTTCGCAGGGGGCCAGGGGAGCTGTTTTTT. The rearrangement links TRBV30 to TRBJ2-2; 8 nucleotides agree with TRBD1. Trimming cost V 0 bases and J 8 bases; bases outside gene matches: 5. CDR1 is GTSNPN, CDR2 SVGIG, per germline (reference sequence). The CDR3 length is 14 residues.

The CDR3 loop is CASSSFGGPYEQYF. CDR3 coding DNA: TGTGCCAGCAGCTCCTTCGGGGGTCCCTACGAGCAGTACTTC. The chain combines TRBV7-9 with TRBJ2-7; TRBD2 might be the D (6 bases). From germline, CDR1 is SEHNR and CDR2 FQNEAQ (reference sequence). The CDR3 length is 14 residues. V was shortened by 4 bases and J by 2 bases, with 12 bases between the two germline ends. The complete variable domain, with remaining parts taken from reference TRBV7-9 and TRBJ2-7, reads DTGVSQNPRHKITKRGQNVTFRCDPISEHNRLYWYRQTLGQGPEFLTYFQNEAQLEKSRLLSDRFSAERPKGSFSTLEIQRTEQGDSAMYLCASSSFGGPYEQYFGPGTRLTVT.

This chain joins TRBV10-3 and TRBJ2-7, with D possibly TRBD1 on 5 matching bases. This CDR3 contains 14 residues. The V end lost 4 bases, the J end lost 4 bases, and 14 bases lay between the germline ends. Looked up from germline, CDR1 is ENHRY and CDR2 is SYGVKD. CDR3 coding DNA: TGTGCCATCAGTGGTCAGGGTTCCTTATACGAGCAGTACTTC. Its protein product is CAISGQGSLYEQYF.

The chain recombines TRBV4-2 with TRBJ1-2; tentative D call: TRBD1 (6 bases). The CDR3 is 14 amino acids. V dropped 1 base and J dropped 4 bases, with 10 bases sitting between them. Germline V gene data show CDR1 as LGHNA and CDR2 as YNFKEQ. The CDR3 reads CASSQGTGSYGYTF. The CDR3 DNA reads as TGTGCCAGCAGCCAAGGTACAGGGAGCTATGGCTACACCTTC.

This chain's CDR3 is CASSTDRGIGYTF. CDR3 bases: TGTGCCAGCAGCACGGACAGGGGGATCGGCTACACCTTC. V usage is TRBV7-9 and J usage is TRBJ1-2, with TRBD1 identical over 10 bases. V shed 5 bases and J 8 bases; nucleotides not matched to a gene: 5. The CDR3 length is 13 residues. Germline V CDR1 and CDR2: SEHNR, FQNEAQ (reference sequence).

This chain links TRBV29-1 with TRBJ2-3; 8 bases map to TRBD1. From germline, CDR1 is SQVTM and CDR2 ANQGSEA. The CDR3 spans 12 residues. The V segment lost 7 bases and the J segment 7 bases; nucleotides outside the gene matches: 7. CDR3 DNA: TGCAGCGCTACTTACAGGGGGAATACGCAGTATTTT. Protein: CSATYRGNTQYF.